The 22 T cell receptor beta chains below were found in one sample sequenced in a study of shared clonotypes between healthy human individuals. TCRdb's table, derived via immunoSEQ multiplex PCR, lists solely in-frame clones and lacks some. This sample carries more than 500,000 clones, roughly 95% of them seen once, and the ten largest clones take nearly 0.065%. Sample: naive CD4+ T cells sorted from blood. This sample's subset: CD45RA+ positively selected. The receptors shown here come from a woman in her 30s in good health.

This clone appeared a single time. This rearrangement joins TRBV29-1 to TRBJ1-2; 7 bases line up with TRBD1. Per the germline V gene, CDR1 is SQVTM and CDR2 is ANQGSEA. The CDR3 extends over 14 amino acids. J gave up 2 bases and V 3 bases, and 6 bases lay outside the gene matches. CDR3 DNA: TGCAGCGTTGAGGGAGACAGGGACAACTATGGCTACACCTTC. It encodes CSVEGDRDNYGYTF.

V usage is TRBV4-1 and J usage is TRBJ1-2; 11 bases map to TRBD1. Germline CDR1 MGHRA, CDR2 YSYEKL. V lost 0 bases, J lost 7 bases, and 7 bases stayed unmatched. CDR3 length equals 16 residues. CDR3 in DNA: TGCGCCAGCAGCCAAGAGGGGACAGGGGGTACCGGTGGCTACACCTTC. Its translation: CASSQEGTGGTGGYTF.

V and J are TRBV6-6 and TRBJ1-4; D is unclear. Trimming pared 6 bases from V and 8 bases from J, leaving 10 bases between. CDR1 and CDR2 (germline): MNHNY, SVGAGI (reference sequence). CDR3 length equals 12 residues. This chain's CDR3 is CASRLSSEKLFF. DNA for the CDR3: TGTGCCAGCAGACTCAGCAGCGAAAAACTGTTTTTT.

The chain recombines TRBV5-6 with TRBJ2-1, with 7 positions matching TRBD2. V was clipped by 5 bases and J by 4 bases; unmatched bases: 12. CDR1 and CDR2 from the germline V gene are SGHDT and YYEEEE. The CDR3 is 16 amino acids. CDR3 in amino acids: CASSYPGLHKYNEQFF. CDR3 in DNA: TGTGCCAGCAGTTATCCGGGACTACATAAATACAATGAGCAGTTCTTC.

The rearrangement uses TRBV7-2 and TRBJ1-4; D is unclear. Germline lookup yields CDR1 SGHTA and CDR2 FQGNSA. V was pared by 2 bases and J by 7 bases, with 17 bases between. This CDR3 is built from 16 residues. The CDR3 sequence: CASSLSFRISSEKLFF. In DNA, the CDR3 is TGTGCCAGCAGCTTAAGTTTCAGGATCAGTTCTGAAAAACTGTTTTTT. Looking up the rest from reference TRBV7-2 and TRBJ1-4 gives the full variable domain: GAGVSQSPSNKVTEKGKDVELRCDPISGHTALYWYRQSLGQGLEFLIYFQGNSAPDKSGLPSDRFSAERTGGSVSTLTIQRTQQEDSAVYLCASSLSFRISSEKLFFGSGTQLSVL.

This chain uses TRBV10-3 with TRBJ1-1; the D is unclear. V lost 3 bases, J lost 7 bases, and 6 bases lay in between. Germline lookup yields CDR1 ENHRY and CDR2 SYGVKD. The CDR3 sequence is 11 residues long. The DNA for the CDR3 is TGTGCCATCAGTGATGGGTTTGAAGCTTTCTTT. It is translated as CAISDGFEAFF.

V usage is TRBV14 and J usage is TRBJ2-1; D possibly matches TRBD1 or TRBD2 (6 bases each). V lost 2 bases and J lost 3, with 11 bases in between. The CDR3 sequence is 15 residues long. Germline V gives CDR1 SGHDN, CDR2 FVKESK. CDR3: CASSQKRGVYNEQFF. CDR3 sequence (DNA): TGTGCCAGCAGCCAAAAGAGGGGGGTCTACAATGAGCAGTTCTTC.

The chain recombines TRBV11-2 with TRBJ2-1; 9 bases match TRBD2. Trimming cost V 1 base and J 7 bases; bases outside gene matches: 14. The V gene's germline CDR1 is SGHAT and CDR2 FQNNGV. CDR3 size: 18 residues. CDR3 nucleotide sequence: TGTGCCAGCAGCTTAGCTAGGGCTAGCGGGGCCCGAGGAAATGAGCAGTTCTTC. Translating gives CASSLARASGARGNEQFF.

A few counts support this clone. The rearrangement joins TRBV7-9 to TRBJ1-2, with 7 bases aligning to TRBD1. The V gene end was trimmed by 4 bases and the J gene end by 6 bases; junction bases not matched to a gene: 5. CDR1 is SEHNR, CDR2 FQNEAQ, per germline (reference sequence). The CDR3 spans 13 residues. This CDR3 reads CASSSQGRDGYTF. The CDR3 DNA follows: TGTGCCAGCAGCTCACAGGGGCGAGATGGCTACACCTTC.

The CDR3, as DNA: TGTGCCAGCAGCCAACAGGGGACAAGATCCTACGAGCAGTACTTC. Protein product: CASSQQGTRSYEQYF. The chain carries TRBV11-2 and TRBJ2-7, with 7 bases lining up with TRBD1. This CDR3 has 15 amino acids. V trimming: 5 bases; J trimming: 1 base; junction bases outside the gene matches: 8. Per the germline V gene, CDR1 is SGHAT and CDR2 is FQNNGV.

The chain combines TRBV28 with TRBJ2-6; D gene uncertain. The CDR3 is 16 amino acids. Germline V lookup: CDR1 MDHEN, CDR2 SYDVKM. Between the trimmed V and J ends, which lost 5 bases and 0 bases, there was a span of 11 bases. The CDR3: CASSASTISGANVLTF. CDR3 DNA sequence: TGTGCCAGCAGTGCCTCCACGATCTCTGGGGCCAACGTCCTGACTTTC.

This sequence joins TRBV19 and TRBJ2-1; 7 positions match TRBD2. V shed 1 base and J 8 bases; nucleotides not matched to a gene: 5. Germline V lookup: CDR1 LNHDA, CDR2 SQIVND (reference sequence). The CDR3 contains 14 residues. The CDR3 DNA reads TGTGCCAGTAGTATAGGGGCGGGAGAGGATGAGCAGTTCTTC. This sequence encodes CASSIGAGEDEQFF.

V usage is TRBV5-4 and J usage is TRBJ2-5; a weak D match, TRBD1 (6 bases). The CDR3 loop spans 15 amino acids. Trimming shortened V by 1 base and J by 1 base, and 11 bases separated the two germline ends. Germline CDR1 SGHNT, CDR2 YYREEE (reference sequence). This CDR3 reads CASSLLGTLQETQYF. DNA of the CDR3: TGTGCCAGCAGCTTGTTGGGGACACTCCAAGAGACCCAGTACTTC.

The chain's CDR3 is CASNPGPGGVAKNIQYF. The CDR3 DNA is TGTGCCAGTAACCCGGGACCGGGGGGAGTAGCCAAAAACATTCAGTACTTC. This chain uses TRBV19 with TRBJ2-4, with 7 nucleotides matching TRBD2. From germline, CDR1 is LNHDA and CDR2 SQIVND (reference sequence). J lost 0 bases, V lost 7 bases, and 12 bases had no gene match. The CDR3 is 17 residues long.

This chain joins TRBV25-1 and TRBJ1-3, with unresolved D. V was cut by 2 bases and J by 10 bases, with 9 bases left in between. This CDR3 region has 12 residues. Germline assignment: CDR1 MGHDK and CDR2 SYGVNS. Here the CDR3 DNA reads TGTGCCAGCAGTGAAGATCTGAGGACCATATATTTT. This codes for CASSEDLRTIYF.

This clone was seen a single time. The J gene is TRBJ2-2, the V gene TRBV28; 15 positions agree with TRBD2. The CDR3 is 17 amino acids. J lost 9 bases, V lost 3 bases, and 8 bases had no gene match. Germline assignment: CDR1 MDHEN and CDR2 SYDVKM. The chain's CDR3 is CASSFLRTSGRVRELFF. CDR3 nucleotide sequence: TGTGCCAGCAGTTTTCTTAGGACTAGCGGGAGGGTCCGGGAGCTGTTTTTT.

This clone was seen just once. The chain carries TRBV7-9 and TRBJ2-3, with D tentatively TRBD1 (6 bases). Trimming pared 5 bases from V and 0 bases from J, leaving 9 bases between. The germline V gene encodes CDR1 SEHNR and CDR2 FQNEAQ (reference sequence). The CDR3 spans 14 residues. This CDR3 reads CASSIGQSTDTQYF. DNA of the CDR3: TGTGCCAGCAGCATCGGACAGAGCACAGATACGCAGTATTTT.

This chain joins TRBV5-5 and TRBJ1-2; D gene ambiguous. CDR3 length equals 12 residues. The germline V gene encodes CDR1 SGHKS and CDR2 YYEKEE (reference sequence). Deletions cut 1 base from V and 4 bases from J, with 5 bases between. The CDR3 DNA reads as TGTGCCAGCAGCTTGTTGGTCTATGGCTACACCTTC. Protein product: CASSLLVYGYTF.

The rearrangement joins TRBV30 to TRBJ1-2; 7 nucleotides align to TRBD1. Trimming removed 5 bases from V and 7 bases from J; junction bases left unmatched: 10. The CDR3 runs 13 residues. Per the germline V gene, CDR1 is GTSNPN and CDR2 is SVGIG (reference sequence). CDR3 sequence reads: CAWLRDSLPGYTF. The CDR3 DNA is TGTGCCTGGCTAAGGGACAGCCTTCCTGGCTACACCTTC.

This chain joins TRBV7-8 and TRBJ1-5; D call uncertain. Per the germline V gene, CDR1 is SGHVS and CDR2 is FQNEAQ. The CDR3 length is 16 residues. V lost 5 bases, J lost 0 bases, and 14 bases lay in between. The CDR3 nucleotides read TGTGCCAGCAGCCCCGCCAGACTGGATAGCAATCAGCCCCAGCATTTT. Translating it yields CASSPARLDSNQPQHF.

The chain joins TRBV7-8 to TRBJ2-5; 10 nucleotides agree with TRBD1. TRBJ2-7 matches the DNA end more closely, so the J call is doubtful. Germline CDR1 SGHVS, CDR2 FQNEAQ. CDR3 length: 16 residues. The CDR3 DNA reads as TGTGCCAGCAGCCCTCATTCCGGGACAGGGGTGTACGAGCAGTACTTC. Translating gives CASSPHSGTGVYEQYF.

This chain links TRBV14 with TRBJ2-1, with D tentatively TRBD1 or TRBD2 (5 bases each). The CDR3 length is 15 residues. Germline CDR1 SGHDN, CDR2 FVKESK. Trimming took 3 bases from V and 4 from J, leaving 13 bases between them. CDR3 amino acids: CASSHRDLLYNEQFF. The CDR3 nucleotides are TGTGCCAGCAGCCACCGGGACCTCCTTTACAATGAGCAGTTCTTC. The full variable domain, in which reference TRBV14 and TRBJ2-1 provide the parts outside the CDR3, is EAGVTQFPSHSVIEKGQTVTLRCDPISGHDNLYWYRRVMGKEIKFLLHFVKESKQDESGMPNNRFLAERTGGTYSTLKVQPAELEDSGVYFCASSHRDLLYNEQFFGPGTRLTVL.